Listed here is a single T cell receptor beta chain. The length of the CDR3 is 13 residues. Trimming removed 6 bases from V and 5 bases from J, with 13 bases in between. CDR1 and CDR2 from the germline V gene are SNHLY and FYNNEI. The sample is drawn from a study of blood T cell repertoires in COVID-19. At the level of the study: Sources were T cells, B-cell-depleted T cells, or PBMCs; the material itself was cDNA or gDNA.

Using immunoSEQ multiplex PCR, the repertoire was profiled, and TCRdb retains in-frame clones only, with some absent. The sample shows more than 200,000 clones, 70% to 85% of them seen only once. This TCR was sampled from a woman in her 40s with active or convalescent COVID-19. The specimen was peripheral blood. V and J are TRBV2 and TRBJ1-2; D may be TRBD1 (5 bases). The CDR3 DNA follows: TGTGCCAGCAGCCAAGACAGCAATTATGGCTACACCTTC. Translated: CASSQDSNYGYTF.